The clone carrying this TCR beta chain was counted between two and nine times. Its cognate antigen is unknown. Germline V gene lookup returns CDR1 SEHNR and CDR2 FQNEAQ (reference sequence). V was pared by 1 base and J by 3 bases, with 12 bases between. This CDR3 comprises 15 residues. After 5'RACE with constant-segment primers, TCR alpha and TCR beta cDNA libraries carrying sample barcodes and UMIs were obtained. TCRdb processed the 5' RACE reads anew with MiXCR; each CDR3 protein has one entry. The profile shows roughly 200,000 distinct CDR3 sequences, around 9.1% of them singletons. This sample was included in a study of T-cell memory formation after mild COVID-19. Study-wide background: Largely, the TCR clusters proved donor specific.

Findings of the study overall: Day 37-peaking second-wave clones had unconfirmed SARS-CoV-2 specificity. The study found balanced CD4/CD8 in clones contracting day 15 to 85 and a CD4+ lean in later expanders.

The TCR sequence derives from a man between 18 and 35 years old who had mild COVID-19 (a few samples of this study predate the infection). Cell type and time point are not known. Sequenced input: PBMCs or a T cell subset sorted from them (not recorded which). The chain employs TRBV7-9 and TRBJ1-2; a possible D gene is TRBD1 (6 bases). CDR3: CASSLGGSGDYGYTF. In DNA, the CDR3 is TGTGCCAGCAGCTTAGGAGGTTCAGGGGACTATGGCTACACCTTC.